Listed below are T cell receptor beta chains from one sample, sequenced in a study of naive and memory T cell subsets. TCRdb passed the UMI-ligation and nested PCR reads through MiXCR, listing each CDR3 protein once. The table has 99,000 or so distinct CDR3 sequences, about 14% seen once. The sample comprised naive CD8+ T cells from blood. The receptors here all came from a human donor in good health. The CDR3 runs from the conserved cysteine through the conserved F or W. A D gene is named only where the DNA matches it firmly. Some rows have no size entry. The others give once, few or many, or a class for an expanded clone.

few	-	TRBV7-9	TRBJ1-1	CASSLSTANTEAFF	TGTGCCAGCAGCTTATCGACAGCTAACACTGAAGCTTTCTTT
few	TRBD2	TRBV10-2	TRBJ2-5	CASSESTSGQETQYF	TGCGCCAGCAGTGAGTCCACTAGCGGCCAAGAGACCCAGTACTTC
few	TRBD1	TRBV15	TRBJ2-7	CATSRDMGQGYEQYF	TGTGCCACCAGCAGAGATATGGGACAGGGGTACGAGCAGTACTTC
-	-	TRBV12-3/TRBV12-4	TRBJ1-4	CASSFVGEKLFF	TGTGCCAGCAGTTTTGTAGGCGAAAAACTGTTTTTT
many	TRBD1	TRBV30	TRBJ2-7	CAWTGTGSYEQYF	TGTGCCTGGACCGGGACAGGGAGCTACGAGCAGTACTTC
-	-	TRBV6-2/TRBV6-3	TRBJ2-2	CASSYTSRTGELFF	TGTGCCAGCAGTTATACTAGCAGGACCGGGGAGCTGTTTTTT
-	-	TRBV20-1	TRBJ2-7	CSAGSQHVEQYF	TGCAGTGCTGGTAGCCAACATGTCGAGCAGTACTTC
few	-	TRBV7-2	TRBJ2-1	CASSLFSGEQFF	TGTGCCAGCAGTTTATTTTCCGGTGAGCAGTTCTTC
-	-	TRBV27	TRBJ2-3	CASSRGPSDTQYF	TGTGCCAGCAGTCGGGGACCCTCAGATACGCAGTATTTT
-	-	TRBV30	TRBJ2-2	CAWRGINTGELFF	TGTGCCTGGAGAGGTATAAACACCGGGGAGCTGTTTTTT
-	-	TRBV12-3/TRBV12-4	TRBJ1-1	CASSLPEYTEAFF	TGTGCCAGCAGTTTACCAGAATACACTGAAGCTTTCTTT